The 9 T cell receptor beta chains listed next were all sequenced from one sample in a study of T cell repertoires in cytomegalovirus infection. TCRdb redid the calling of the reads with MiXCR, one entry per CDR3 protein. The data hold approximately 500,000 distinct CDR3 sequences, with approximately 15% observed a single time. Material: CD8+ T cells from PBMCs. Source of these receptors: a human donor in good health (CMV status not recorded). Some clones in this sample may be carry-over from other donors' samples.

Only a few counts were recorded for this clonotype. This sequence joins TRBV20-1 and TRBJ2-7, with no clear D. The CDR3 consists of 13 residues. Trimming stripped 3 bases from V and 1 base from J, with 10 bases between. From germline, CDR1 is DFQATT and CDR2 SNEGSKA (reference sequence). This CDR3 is CSASVAWSYEQYF. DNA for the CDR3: TGCAGTGCTAGCGTAGCTTGGTCCTACGAGCAGTACTTC.

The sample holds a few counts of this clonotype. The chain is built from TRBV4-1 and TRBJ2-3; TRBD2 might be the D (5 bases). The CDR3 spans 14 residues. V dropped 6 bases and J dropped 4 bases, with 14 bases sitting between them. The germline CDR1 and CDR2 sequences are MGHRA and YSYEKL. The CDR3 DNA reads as TGCGCCAGCAGGCCATCACTAGAAGCAGATACGCAGTATTTT. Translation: CASRPSLEADTQYF.

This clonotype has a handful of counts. CDR3 region: CASSLKLMSNQPQHF. The CDR3 DNA reads TGTGCCAGCAGCTTGAAACTGATGAGCAATCAGCCCCAGCATTTT. This chain links TRBV5-6 with TRBJ1-5; D not certain. Germline V lookup: CDR1 SGHDT, CDR2 YYEEEE. Trimming left V 1 base short and J 1 base short, with 9 bases between. The CDR3 length is 15 residues.

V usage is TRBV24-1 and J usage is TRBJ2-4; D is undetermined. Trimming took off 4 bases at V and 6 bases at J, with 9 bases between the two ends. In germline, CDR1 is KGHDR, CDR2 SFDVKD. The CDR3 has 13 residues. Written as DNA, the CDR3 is TGTGCCACCAGTGAAGGGAATGGAAACATTCAGTACTTC. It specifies CATSEGNGNIQYF.

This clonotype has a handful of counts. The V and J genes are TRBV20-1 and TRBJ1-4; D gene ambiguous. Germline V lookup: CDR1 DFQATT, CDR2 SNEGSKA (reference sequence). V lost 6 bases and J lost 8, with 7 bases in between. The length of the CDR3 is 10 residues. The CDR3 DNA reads TGCAGTGCCCTAAGAGAAAAACTGTTTTTT. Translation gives CSALREKLFF.

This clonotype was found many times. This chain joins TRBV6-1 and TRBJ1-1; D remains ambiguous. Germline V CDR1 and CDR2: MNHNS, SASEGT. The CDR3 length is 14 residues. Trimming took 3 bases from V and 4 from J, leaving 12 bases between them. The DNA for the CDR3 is TGTGCCAGCAGTGACCCATTTTTAAGCACTGAAGCTTTCTTT. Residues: CASSDPFLSTEAFF.

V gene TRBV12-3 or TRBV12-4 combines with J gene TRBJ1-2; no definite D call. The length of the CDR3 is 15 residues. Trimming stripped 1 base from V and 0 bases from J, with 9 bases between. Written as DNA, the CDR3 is TGTGCCAGCAGTTTAGGCCCCTCTCCTAACTATGGCTACACCTTC. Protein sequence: CASSLGPSPNYGYTF.

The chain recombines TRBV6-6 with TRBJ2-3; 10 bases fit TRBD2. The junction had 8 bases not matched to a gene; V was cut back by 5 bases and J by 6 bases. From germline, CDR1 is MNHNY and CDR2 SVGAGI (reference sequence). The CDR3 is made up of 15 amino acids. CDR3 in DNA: TGTGCCAGCAGTCCTAGCGGGGGACTTGGGGATACGCAGTATTTT. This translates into CASSPSGGLGDTQYF.

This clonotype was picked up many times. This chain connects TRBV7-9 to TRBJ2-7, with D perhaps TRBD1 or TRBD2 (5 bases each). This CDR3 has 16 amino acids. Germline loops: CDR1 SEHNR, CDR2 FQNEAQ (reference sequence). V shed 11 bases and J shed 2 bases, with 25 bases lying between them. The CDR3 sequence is CAETIWERGDAYEQYF. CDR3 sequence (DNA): TGTGCCGAAACCATCTGGGAAAGAGGGGACGCCTACGAGCAGTACTTC.